Listed below are T cell receptor beta chains from one sample, sequenced in a study of shared clonotypes between healthy human individuals. Assay: immunoSEQ multiplex PCR; the TCRdb copy retains only in-frame clones and omits some. The sample carries more than 2 million clones, approximately 95% recorded once. Specimen: naive CD4+ T cells sorted from blood. The receptors here all came from a man younger than 35 in good health. Each CDR3 is given with its conserved first and last residue. A D gene is named only where the DNA matches it firmly. The size of a clone is reported for some rows only, either as once, few or many, or as a class for expanded clones.

d_call clone_size j_call v_call cdr3_length cdr3_aa cdr3_nt
- - TRBJ1-6 TRBV4-3 16 CASSQADSSYNSPLHF TGCGCCAGCAGCCAAGCGGACAGCTCCTATAATTCACCCCTCCACTTT
TRBD2 - TRBJ2-5 TRBV5-4 16 CASSLAASGGAETQYF TGTGCCAGCAGCTTGGCGGCTAGCGGGGGGGCGGAGACCCAGTACTTC
TRBD2 - TRBJ2-1 TRBV4-1 18 CASSQIGASGRKLNEQFF TGCGCCAGCAGCCAGATTGGGGCTAGCGGGAGGAAGTTGAATGAGCAGTTCTTC
TRBD1 - TRBJ1-1 TRBV6-6 16 CASRPRTGGAWTEAFF TGTGCCAGCAGACCCAGGACAGGGGGCGCGTGGACTGAAGCTTTCTTT
- - TRBJ2-1 TRBV28 12 CASSPFENEQFF TGTGCCAGCAGCCCCTTTGAAAATGAGCAGTTCTTC
- - TRBJ1-2 TRBV2 11 CASSVVSGYTF TGTGCCAGCAGTGTGGTGAGTGGCTACACCTTC
TRBD1 once TRBJ1-5 TRBV30 15 CAWSGGQVGSQPQHF TGTGCCTGGAGCGGCGGACAGGTTGGGAGTCAGCCCCAGCATTTT
- - TRBJ1-4 TRBV2 14 CASRATGANEKLFF TGTGCCAGCAGGGCGACAGGAGCTAATGAAAAACTGTTTTTT
TRBD1 - TRBJ1-5 TRBV28 16 CASSGPGQGASEPQHF TGTGCCAGCAGCGGACCGGGACAGGGGGCTTCGGAGCCCCAGCATTTT
TRBD2 - TRBJ2-5 TRBV7-2 16 CASSQTSDKARETQYF TGTGCCAGCAGCCAAACTAGCGACAAAGCCCGGGAGACCCAGTACTTC
- - TRBJ1-2 TRBV28 13 CASVDDGYYGYTF TGTGCCAGCGTGGACGACGGTTACTATGGCTACACCTTC
- once TRBJ1-2 TRBV5-1 11 CASSWPGDLAF TGCGCCAGCAGCTGGCCAGGGGACTTAGCCTTC
- - TRBJ2-3 TRBV30 15 CAWSVYGGGTDTQYF TGTGCCTGGAGTGTCTACGGCGGGGGCACAGATACGCAGTATTTT
- - TRBJ1-5 TRBV5-4 14 CASSQQGGNQPQHF TGTGCCAGCAGCCAACAGGGTGGTAATCAGCCCCAGCATTTT
- once TRBJ2-1 TRBV30 14 CAGGSSGTYNEQFF TGTGCCGGAGGGTCGTCCGGGACCTACAATGAGCAGTTCTTC
- - TRBJ1-5 TRBV18 13 CASSAGSNQPQHF TGTGCCAGCTCCGCGGGTAGCAATCAGCCCCAGCATTTT
TRBD1 - TRBJ2-3 TRBV6-6 15 CASSYGQGYRDTQYF TGTGCCAGCAGTTACGGACAGGGGTACCGAGATACGCAGTATTTT
TRBD1 - TRBJ2-7 TRBV12-5 16 CASGLVMGQGPYEQYF TGTGCTAGTGGTTTGGTAATGGGACAGGGACCCTACGAGCAGTACTTC
- - TRBJ1-2 TRBV4-2 14 CASSQAGSNPGYTF TGTGCCAGCAGCCAAGCAGGGTCTAACCCTGGCTACACCTTC
TRBD1 - TRBJ2-7 TRBV30 13 CAWSPGTGIQQYF TGTGCCTGGAGTCCTGGGACAGGGATTCAGCAGTACTTC
TRBD1 - TRBJ2-7 TRBV30 14 CAWSVPIYRGEQYF TGTGCCTGGAGTGTACCCATTTACAGGGGCGAGCAGTACTTC
- - TRBJ1-1 TRBV5-1 11 CASSQSKEAFF TGCGCCAGCAGCCAATCAAAGGAAGCTTTCTTT
TRBD1 - TRBJ2-7 TRBV19 15 CASHGTGQGTYEQYF TGTGCCAGCCATGGTACGGGACAGGGAACCTACGAGCAGTACTTC
TRBD1 - TRBJ1-1 TRBV10-3 14 CAISSGTGNTEAFF TGTGCCATCAGTTCGGGGACAGGGAACACTGAAGCTTTCTTT
- once TRBJ2-3 TRBV27 17 CASSSLSKGESTDTQYF TGTGCCAGCAGTTCCCTTTCCAAGGGGGAGAGCACAGATACGCAGTATTTT
TRBD1 - TRBJ2-2 TRBV28 16 CATIGSGQLNTGELFF TGTGCCACCATAGGATCGGGACAGCTGAACACCGGGGAGCTGTTTTTT
- - TRBJ2-5 TRBV10-3 13 CAISESGRETQYF TGTGCCATCAGTGAGTCTGGGAGGGAGACCCAGTACTTC
- - TRBJ1-2 TRBV5-1 13 CASSPGPDYGYTF TGCGCCAGCAGCCCAGGACCGGACTATGGCTACACCTTC
TRBD2 - TRBJ2-5 TRBV5-1 14 CASSAGGPGETQYF TGCGCCAGCAGCGCGGGGGGGCCAGGGGAGACCCAGTACTTC
TRBD1 - TRBJ1-4 TRBV10-3 18 CAIKGIRTGDSTNEKLFF TGTGCCATCAAGGGAATAAGGACAGGCGATTCAACTAATGAAAAACTGTTTTTT
- - TRBJ1-2 TRBV7-2 13 CASSLAGQESYTF TGTGCCAGCAGCTTAGCGGGGCAGGAGAGCTACACCTTC
TRBD2 - TRBJ2-7 TRBV27 15 CASSPRLAVPYEQYF TGTGCCAGCAGTCCCCGACTAGCGGTCCCCTACGAGCAGTACTTC
- - TRBJ1-1 TRBV5-4 13 CASSLGMNTEAFF TGTGCCAGCAGCTTAGGGATGAACACTGAAGCTTTCTTT
TRBD1 - TRBJ2-3 TRBV9 16 CASSVGSTGGADTQYF TGTGCCAGCAGCGTAGGTTCTACAGGGGGCGCAGATACGCAGTATTTT
TRBD1 - TRBJ1-4 TRBV4-3 15 CASSQGSDRDEKLFF TGCGCCAGCAGCCAAGGCTCCGACAGGGACGAAAAACTGTTTTTT
TRBD1 - TRBJ2-7 TRBV19 15 CASSLHSDRTYEQYF TGTGCCAGTAGTCTCCACTCGGACAGGACCTACGAGCAGTACTTC
- - TRBJ2-7 TRBV6-6 13 CASRPPQGREQYF TGTGCCAGCAGACCGCCTCAGGGAAGGGAGCAGTACTTC
- - TRBJ2-7 TRBV19 14 CASSNRGSSYEQYF TGTGCCAGTAGTAACCGGGGAAGCTCCTACGAGCAGTACTTC
- - TRBJ2-7 TRBV7-9 15 CASSPTGSLGYEQYF TGTGCCAGCAGCCCGACAGGATCCCTGGGTTACGAGCAGTACTTC
- - TRBJ1-1 TRBV4-1 16 CASSQEFGRGDTEAFF TGCGCCAGCAGCCAAGAGTTTGGGCGGGGGGACACTGAAGCTTTCTTT